A single sample gave rise to the 30 T cell receptor beta chains below, sequenced in a study of identical twins. TCRdb called the 5' RACE reads again in MiXCR, with one record for every CDR3 protein. The repertoire consists of about 240,000 distinct CDR3 sequences, with roughly a tenth occurring once and the leading ten covering 8% to 10%. The sequenced sample consisted of memory T cells sorted from blood. These receptors originate from a man aged 45 to 65 in good health.

The sample holds many counts of this clonotype. The chain carries TRBV20-1 and TRBJ2-7; D uncertain. V lost 0 bases and J 1 base, leaving 13 bases between the germline ends. Germline V gene data show CDR1 as DFQATT and CDR2 as SNEGSKA (reference sequence). The CDR3 loop spans 15 amino acids. CDR3 region: CSARDFRLGSYEQYF. The CDR3 DNA reads as TGCAGTGCTAGAGATTTTCGGCTCGGGTCCTACGAGCAGTACTTC.

This clonotype was seen at least ten times. This chain connects TRBV9 to TRBJ1-1; unclear D gene. The germline CDR1 and CDR2 sequences are SGDLS and YYNGEE. The CDR3 extends over 15 amino acids. Trimming removed 1 base from V and 0 bases from J, with 10 bases in between. The CDR3 region is CASSVLNSMNTEAFF. CDR3 nucleotides: TGTGCCAGCAGCGTATTAAACAGCATGAACACTGAAGCTTTCTTT.

This chain uses TRBV4-3 with TRBJ2-2; a weak D match, TRBD2 (5 bases). The CDR3 is 14 residues long. Germline lookup yields CDR1 LGHNA and CDR2 YSLEER. The ends were cut back, 5 bases at V and 1 base at J, with 8 bases in the middle. The CDR3: CASSASGNTGELFF. CDR3 sequence (DNA): TGCGCCAGCAGCGCCAGCGGGAACACCGGGGAGCTGTTTTTT.

The rearrangement uses TRBV18 and TRBJ2-1, with 10 bases lining up with TRBD2. Germline V gives CDR1 KGHSH, CDR2 LQKENI. The CDR3 consists of 17 residues. V shed 3 bases, J shed 4 bases, and the junction held 9 bases outside the gene matches. DNA of the CDR3: TGTGCCAGCTCACCCCAGCCAAAGCGGGAGGGTTACAATGAGCAGTTCTTC. This translates into CASSPQPKREGYNEQFF. The full variable domain, in which reference TRBV18 and TRBJ2-1 provide the parts outside the CDR3, is NAGVMQNPRHLVRRRGQEARLRCSPMKGHSHVYWYRQLPEEGLKFMVYLQKENIIDESGMPKERFSAEFPKEGPSILRIQQVVRGDSAAYFCASSPQPKREGYNEQFFGPGTRLTVL.

This clonotype has more than one count but fewer than ten. The chain's CDR3 is CASRIQGFNQPQHF. The CDR3 coding sequence is TGTGCCAGCAGGATCCAGGGTTTCAATCAGCCCCAGCATTTT. This rearrangement joins TRBV6-2 or TRBV6-3 to TRBJ1-5, with a possible D match to TRBD1 (5 bases). The CDR3 consists of 14 residues. Per the germline V gene, CDR1 is MNHEY and CDR2 is SVGEGT. Trimming pared 6 bases from V and 3 bases from J, leaving 12 bases between.

This chain uses TRBV6-5 with TRBJ1-1, with D perhaps matching TRBD1 (5 bases). The CDR3 runs to 15 residues. The germline CDR1 and CDR2 sequences are MNHEY and SVGAGI. V gave up 4 bases and J gave up 0 bases, with 12 bases separating them. CDR3 region: CASSSLTDLNTEAFF. CDR3 sequence (DNA): TGTGCCAGCAGTTCCCTGACAGACTTGAACACTGAAGCTTTCTTT.

This sequence joins TRBV5-5 and TRBJ2-7; TRBD1 might be the D (5 bases). Deletions cut 0 bases from V and 2 bases from J, with 12 bases between. This CDR3 is built from 15 residues. In germline, CDR1 is SGHKS, CDR2 YYEKEE (reference sequence). The CDR3 region has the DNA TGTGCCAGCAGCTTGGATCCAGGGTCGACCTACGAGCAGTACTTC. Translated: CASSLDPGSTYEQYF.

In its sample, this clonotype was seen many times. The rearrangement uses TRBV20-1 and TRBJ2-5; D may be TRBD2 (5 bases). The V and J ends lost 6 bases and 5 bases respectively, with 16 bases between them. The CDR3 covers 13 residues. Germline assignment: CDR1 DFQATT and CDR2 SNEGSKA (reference sequence). The DNA of the CDR3 is TGCAGTGCCACGGGAACGGCCCAGGAGACCCAGTACTTC. Translated, it gives CSATGTAQETQYF.

The gene calls are TRBV7-9 and TRBJ2-2; D unresolved. The length of the CDR3 is 13 residues. V shed 2 bases and J shed 2 bases, with 3 bases lying between them. Germline V gives CDR1 SEHNR, CDR2 FQNEAQ (reference sequence). The CDR3 loop reads CASSLFNTGELFF. CDR3 in DNA: TGTGCCAGCAGCTTATTCAACACCGGGGAGCTGTTTTTT.

Worth noting for this clonotype: Since a much larger clone is just one base distant, this may be a read error. V is TRBV12-3 or TRBV12-4 and J is TRBJ2-1; possible D gene TRBD1, 5 bases. This CDR3 has 12 amino acids. Between the trimmed V and J ends, which lost 0 bases and 12 bases, there was a span of 9 bases. CDR3 DNA sequence: TGTGCCAGCAGTTTAGCCCATCAGGGGCAGTTCTTC. As protein: CASSLAHQGQFF.

V and J are TRBV4-3 and TRBJ2-1; 7 bases agree with TRBD2. CDR1 is LGHNA and CDR2 is YSLEER in the germline V gene. CDR3 length: 17 amino acids. Trimming at V came to 1 base and at J to 5 bases, leaving 11 bases not matched to a gene. The CDR3 bases are TGCGCCAGCAGCCAAGGATGGGCCGGGAGGCTCAACAATGAGCAGTTCTTC. It translates to CASSQGWAGRLNNEQFF.

This chain uses TRBV5-1 with TRBJ1-1; D gene ambiguous. This CDR3 has 14 amino acids. V lost 0 bases, J lost 4 bases, and 10 bases lay in between. In germline, CDR1 is SGHRS, CDR2 YFSETQ. CDR3 residues: CASSLEGRATEAFF. CDR3 nucleotides: TGCGCCAGCAGCTTGGAGGGTAGGGCCACTGAAGCTTTCTTT.

This clonotype was observed many times. This chain links TRBV12-3 or TRBV12-4 with TRBJ2-1, with 9 bases aligning to TRBD2. Trimming cost V 7 bases and J 12 bases; bases outside gene matches: 7. The CDR3 has 12 residues. The CDR3 nucleotides read TGTGCCAGCACCCCAGCGGGAGGTGGGCAGTTCTTC. Translating gives CASTPAGGGQFF.

This chain connects TRBV29-1 to TRBJ1-2; 7 bases are a match to TRBD1. The length of the CDR3 is 13 residues. Germline V CDR1 and CDR2: SQVTM, ANQGSEA. V shed 6 bases and J 0 bases; nucleotides not matched to a gene: 4. The CDR3 spells CSVRQGSNYGYTF. The CDR3 nucleotides read TGCAGCGTCCGACAGGGATCTAACTATGGCTACACCTTC.

Points on this clonotype: This may be a read error: a much more frequent sequence differs by one nucleotide. V and J are TRBV6-4 and TRBJ2-5, with TRBD1 matching 8 bases. Germline CDR1 MRHNA, CDR2 SNTAGT. This CDR3 is 12 amino acids long. V lost 5 bases and J lost 7; bases outside the gene matches: 3. The CDR3 is CASSIQGGTQYF. The CDR3 bases are TGTGCCAGCAGTATACAGGGGGGGACCCAGTACTTC.

This clonotype was detected many times. V usage is TRBV29-1 and J usage is TRBJ2-3, with TRBD2 matching over 10 bases. This CDR3 is 15 amino acids long. Germline CDR1 reads SQVTM; CDR2 reads ANQGSEA. With V trimmed by 4 bases and J by 2 bases, 6 bases remained unmatched. The CDR3 DNA is TGCAGCGTTGGCCCTAGCGGGAGTATCACAGATACGCAGTATTTT. Amino acids: CSVGPSGSITDTQYF.

Ten or more counts support this clonotype. The chain carries TRBV6-5 and TRBJ2-3; D is perhaps TRBD1 (5 bases). This CDR3 comprises 13 residues. Trimming removed 4 bases at V and 0 bases at J, with 5 bases between. Germline lookup yields CDR1 MNHEY and CDR2 SVGAGI. CDR3 DNA: TGTGCCAGCAGTTCAGGGAGCACAGATACGCAGTATTTT. Amino acids: CASSSGSTDTQYF.

The chain uses TRBV28 and TRBJ2-3, with 9 bases lining up with TRBD1. The CDR3 consists of 16 residues. Germline assignment: CDR1 MDHEN and CDR2 SYDVKM. Germline trimming cut 4 bases from V and 8 bases from J; bases unmatched to any gene: 13. The CDR3, as DNA: TGTGCCAGCAGTTCCTGGACAGGGGCGCTCTCAGGTACGCAGTATTTT. It codes for CASSSWTGALSGTQYF.

In this sample, this clonotype turned up a few times. As DNA, the CDR3 is TGTGCCAGCAGCATTACTAGCGGGAGAGTCAATGAGCAGTTCTTC. Its protein product is CASSITSGRVNEQFF. The chain is built from TRBV11-1 and TRBJ2-1, with TRBD2 matching over 11 bases. This CDR3 comprises 15 residues. Germline-derived CDR1 and CDR2 are SGHAT and FQDESV (reference sequence). The trim removed 5 bases at V and 6 bases at J, leaving 6 bases unmatched.

This clonotype was seen ten or more times. The V gene is TRBV7-2, the J gene TRBJ1-2; D is unresolved. CDR1 is SGHTA, CDR2 FQGNSA, per germline. The CDR3 consists of 14 residues. Trimming removed 1 base from V and 2 bases from J, with 8 bases in between. The CDR3 DNA is TGTGCCAGCAGCTTAGTAGGAGGGAACTATGGCTACACCTTC. Amino acids: CASSLVGGNYGYTF. The whole variable domain, filled in from reference TRBV7-2 and TRBJ1-2, reads GAGVSQSPSNKVTEKGKDVELRCDPISGHTALYWYRQSLGQGLEFLIYFQGNSAPDKSGLPSDRFSAERTGGSVSTLTIQRTQQEDSAVYLCASSLVGGNYGYTFGSGTRLTVV.

In nucleotides, the CDR3 is TGTGCTACCTCTATGGGGTGGGACGAGCAGTACTTC. Its protein product is CATSMGWDEQYF. This chain uses TRBV7-7 with TRBJ2-7; no clear D. CDR1 and CDR2 (germline): SSHAT, FNYEAQ (reference sequence). This CDR3 has 12 residues.

This clonotype was seen at least ten times. The V gene is TRBV15, the J gene TRBJ2-7, with a weak D call TRBD2 (5 bases). The CDR3 is 16 amino acids. V shed 3 bases and J shed 3 bases, with 18 bases lying between them. The V gene's germline CDR1 is LNHNV and CDR2 YYDKDF (reference sequence). The CDR3 is CATSSGVGSTIYEQYF. CDR3 coding DNA: TGTGCCACCAGCAGTGGGGTTGGGAGCACCATCTACGAGCAGTACTTC.

The chain joins TRBV20-1 to TRBJ2-1; 8 bases are shared with TRBD1. This CDR3 spans 19 amino acids. Germline CDR1 and CDR2: DFQATT and SNEGSKA (reference sequence). V gave up 1 base and J gave up 1 base; unmatched junction bases: 15. CDR3 amino acids: CSARVRASSRTGSYNEQFF. The CDR3, as DNA: TGCAGTGCTAGAGTCCGGGCTAGCTCGCGGACAGGGTCCTACAATGAGCAGTTCTTC.

A few counts support this clonotype. The V and J genes are TRBV28 and TRBJ1-5, with D possibly matching TRBD1 (6 bases). Looked up from germline, CDR1 is MDHEN and CDR2 is SYDVKM. The CDR3 is 17 amino acids. V was cut by 6 bases and J by 2 bases, with 20 bases left in between. CDR3 in DNA: TGTGCCAGCAGGAGATTCTTAGGGGGTCTGGGCAATCAGCCCCAGCATTTT. Translation: CASRRFLGGLGNQPQHF. Drawing the rest from reference TRBV28 and TRBJ1-5, the complete variable domain is DVKVTQSSRYLVKRTGEKVFLECVQDMDHENMFWYRQDPGLGLRLIYFSYDVKMKEKGDIPEGYSVSREKKERFSLILESASTNQTSMYLCASRRFLGGLGNQPQHFGDGTRLSIL.

The chain has TRBV4-2 and TRBJ1-2; weak D call: TRBD1 (6 bases). With 0 bases removed from V and 5 bases from J, the gap between germline ends came to 19 bases. The CDR3 contains 17 residues. CDR1 is LGHNA and CDR2 is YNFKEQ in the germline V gene. The CDR3 region has the DNA TGTGCCAGCAGCCAAGAAGGAGACAGGAGGGGTCTATATGGCTACACCTTC. This translates into CASSQEGDRRGLYGYTF.

This clonotype has ten or more counts. V and J are TRBV4-3 and TRBJ2-5; D is ambiguous. The CDR3 contains 15 residues. V was cut by 3 bases and J by 0 bases, with 11 bases left in between. From germline, CDR1 is LGHNA and CDR2 YSLEER. CDR3 sequence reads: CASSQNPANQETQYF. Written as DNA, the CDR3 is TGCGCCAGCAGCCAGAACCCGGCAAACCAAGAGACCCAGTACTTC.

This clonotype has a count of ten or more. The chain links TRBV20-1 to TRBJ2-1, with D maybe TRBD2 (5 bases). The CDR3 totals 14 residues. Germline lookup yields CDR1 DFQATT and CDR2 SNEGSKA (reference sequence). V was pared by 3 bases and J by 5 bases, with 14 bases between. In DNA form, the CDR3 reads TGCAGTGCTAGGGACTCTAGAAGAGACAATGAGCAGTTCTTC. Its translation is CSARDSRRDNEQFF.

J is TRBJ1-2 and V is TRBV20-1; 8 bases align to TRBD1. Trimming took 0 bases from V and 3 from J; bases not matched to a gene: 9. This CDR3 spans 16 amino acids. Germline V gene sequence: CDR1 DFQATT, CDR2 SNEGSKA (reference sequence). The CDR3 spells CSARDLGQEVDYGYTF. The CDR3 nucleotides read TGCAGTGCTAGAGATTTGGGACAGGAGGTTGACTATGGCTACACCTTC.

This clonotype was observed a handful of times. The V call is TRBV7-9, the J call TRBJ2-2, with 9 bases that match TRBD1. The CDR3 has 15 residues. V lost 6 bases, J lost 4 bases, and 6 bases stayed unmatched. Germline assignment: CDR1 SEHNR and CDR2 FQNEAQ (reference sequence). The CDR3 spells CASRTGQGITGELFF. The CDR3 DNA is TGTGCCAGCAGAACGGGACAGGGAATCACCGGGGAGCTGTTTTTT.

The V gene is TRBV27, the J gene TRBJ2-1, with TRBD2 identical over 9 bases. Trimming at V came to 3 bases and at J to 6 bases, leaving 9 bases not matched to a gene. Germline-derived CDR1 and CDR2 are MNHEY and SMNVEV (reference sequence). The CDR3 length is 16 residues. The CDR3 loop is CASSFLSGRSGNEQFF. CDR3 DNA sequence: TGTGCCAGCAGTTTCCTTAGCGGGAGAAGTGGCAATGAGCAGTTCTTC.